These T cell receptor beta chains were read from a single sample in a study of blood T cell repertoires in COVID-19. Using immunoSEQ multiplex PCR, the repertoire was profiled, and TCRdb retains in-frame clones only, with some absent. There are approximately 100,000 clones in the sample; about four fifths occur only once, and about 3.6% lies in the top ten. The sequenced material came from peripheral blood. Receptors were obtained from a woman of 80 years or more with active or convalescent COVID-19. CDR3s leave out the opening cysteine and the closing phenylalanine or tryptophan.

TRBV18	TRBJ2-7	ASSPSPFSYEQY
TRBV19	TRBJ1-2	ASSIDLRDGYT
TRBV7-9	TRBJ2-1	ASSLGGHNEQF
TRBV5-4	TRBJ1-1	ASSSSGKIATEAF
TRBV20-1	TRBJ1-1	SASVVTEAF
TRBV4-3	TRBJ2-3	ASSPGTQSTDTQY
TRBV12-3/TRBV12-4	TRBJ2-3	ASSLLTSFRQY
TRBV2	TRBJ2-5	ASRDRSRETQY
TRBV5-1	TRBJ2-7	ASRETSGSLEQY
TRBV5-1	TRBJ2-1	ASSFVPGGVANEQF
TRBV4-1	TRBJ1-2	ASSRGGEGTNYGYT
TRBV11-3	TRBJ2-7	ASSLRGTSEQY
TRBV9	TRBJ1-3	ASSPWGGQGDTIY
TRBV6-2/TRBV6-3	TRBJ2-5	ASSPGGAGSQETQY
TRBV2	TRBJ2-5	ASRVVTTRGGAQY
TRBV18	TRBJ1-5	ASSPDRESQPQH
TRBV3-1/TRBV3-2	TRBJ2-2	ASVAREGLTGELF
TRBV4-1	TRBJ2-7	ASSHGIGAYEQY
TRBV7-9	TRBJ2-5	ASSLVSQTQY
TRBV7-8	TRBJ1-5	ASSLWPLVNNQPQH
TRBV28	TRBJ2-5	ASGQLETQY
TRBV14	TRBJ1-2	ASSLRQGSRDDYGYT
TRBV5-1	TRBJ2-1	ASSPDSNNEQF
TRBV18	TRBJ2-1	ASSPGLAGVGSEQF
TRBV25-1	TRBJ2-2	ASTRGGLNTGELF
TRBV7-6	TRBJ2-7	ASSLRDIRQGAYEQY
TRBV6-5	TRBJ1-3	ASSYSSSSGNTIY
TRBV6-1	TRBJ2-1	ASSEARTSQF
TRBV6-5	TRBJ1-2	ASTYRGGYGYT
TRBV25-1	TRBJ2-2	ASMTSLGQGRTGELF
TRBV5-1	TRBJ1-6	ASSLTGNNSPLH
TRBV30	TRBJ2-6	AWSGPGLSPGANVLT
TRBV5-1	TRBJ1-6	ASSLSGGSLPLH
TRBV5-1	TRBJ1-6	ASSLQGDYNSPLH
TRBV13	TRBJ1-1	ASSRRDRQNTEAF
TRBV10-3	TRBJ2-7	ATGQGTNEQY
TRBV2	TRBJ2-3	ASSEIGGSDTQY
TRBV10-3	TRBJ1-5	AISPGGNQPQH
TRBV3-1/TRBV3-2	TRBJ1-4	ASSRLPGPPTNEKLF
TRBV30	TRBJ1-2	AWSVRGMNGYT